This T cell receptor (beta chain) was sequenced during a study of human T cells and chemical hapten exposure. Time point: pre-sensitization, week 0. The treatment denotes: therapeutic diphenylcyclopropenone sensitization with weekly scalp DPC. In every case, blood was obtained before the patch test was applied. Unique molecular identifiers were affixed to discrete cDNA molecules within the library. TCRdb called the RACE reads again in MiXCR, with one record for every CDR3 protein. In the table there are 150,000 to 200,000 distinct CDR3 sequences, roughly 30% of which are singletons. CDR3 length: 13 amino acids. V lost 6 bases to trimming and J lost 2 bases, with 11 bases between them. Germline V gene sequence: CDR1 MDHEN, CDR2 SYDVKM.

This specimen was whole blood, taken in connection with sensitization to the hapten diphenylcyclopropenone (DPC). The chain links TRBV28 to TRBJ2-7, with D unresolved. The TCR originated in a woman aged 25 to 39 with alopecia areata. Some clones in this sample may be carry-over from other donors' samples. CDR3 sequence (DNA): TGTGCCAGCAGCTCCACCCCGACCTACGAGCAGTACTTC. Translating it yields CASSSTPTYEQYF.